The following is a T cell receptor beta chain sequence with its context. Its cognate antigen is unknown. This sample stems from a study of a mutant IDH1 vaccine in newly diagnosed glioma. Whole-study context: Patients had eight vaccinations, in weeks 1, 3, 5, 7, 11, 15, 19 and 23. Vaccines began 4-6 weeks after radiotherapy alone, or with temozolomide cycles. Standard pretreatment was either radiotherapy, temozolomide, or, for most, radiochemotherapy with temozolomide.

The CDR3 spans 15 residues. The germline gives CDR1 SGHRS, CDR2 YFSETQ. The V segment lost 4 bases and the J segment 0 bases; nucleotides outside the gene matches: 4. Sequencing was performed with immunoSEQ multiplex PCR; in TCRdb, only in-frame clones are kept and a portion is missing. Here the sample spans about 38,000 clones, 70% to 80% being singletons. The time point here: week 5, during vaccination. Every vaccination contained 300 ug of the mutant IDH1 20-mer peptide and was paired with topical imiquimod. Diagnosis in the donors showed new WHO grade 3 or 4 astrocytomas that were IDH1-mutant and ATRX-lost.

The rearrangement joins TRBV5-1 to TRBJ2-1; TRBD1 matches at 7 bases. The source is a man aged 35 to 55 with glioma. Sample: PBMCs, taken from a glioma patient whose treatment included an IDH1 peptide vaccine. In DNA form, the CDR3 reads TGCGCCAGCAGCCCCGGGACAGCCTCCTACAATGAGCAGTTCTTC. This sequence encodes CASSPGTASYNEQFF. Combining the CDR3 with reference TRBV5-1 and TRBJ2-1 gives the whole variable domain KAGVTQTPRYLIKTRGQQVTLSCSPISGHRSVSWYQQTPGQGLQFLFEYFSETQRNKGNFPGRFSGRQFSNSRSEMNVSTLELGDSALYLCASSPGTASYNEQFFGPGTRLTVL.